The 8 T cell receptor beta chains reported below all come from one sample, sequenced in a study of early T cells in non-severe SARS-CoV-2 infection. MiXCR was run by TCRdb on the 5' RACE reads, yielding one entry per CDR3 protein. This sample has some 26,000 distinct CDR3 sequences; about 4.6% occur once, and the top ten carry roughly 10%. Sequenced material: whole blood. The receptors shown here come from an adult who was a healthcare worker with PCR-confirmed SARS-CoV-2 infection or an uninfected control (not recorded which).

In this sample, this clonotype turned up many times. This rearrangement joins TRBV5-1 to TRBJ1-1; no clear D. Germline CDR1 and CDR2: SGHRS and YFSETQ. This CDR3 contains 16 residues. The V and J ends lost 4 bases and 6 bases respectively, with 22 bases between them. DNA for the CDR3: TGCGCCAGCAGCGGGCGCGCAGAAAACCTTTGGGCTGAAGCTTTCTTT. This encodes CASSGRAENLWAEAFF.

V is TRBV28 and J is TRBJ1-2; the D gene is possibly TRBD1 (5 bases). Trimming cost V 3 bases and J 2 bases, with 13 bases left between them. This CDR3 contains 15 residues. Germline V CDR1 and CDR2: MDHEN, SYDVKM. CDR3 bases: TGTGCCAGCAGTTTCGAGGGGATCCCCAACTATGGCTACACCTTC. Its protein product is CASSFEGIPNYGYTF.

At least ten counts were recorded for this clonotype. The chain employs TRBV7-2 and TRBJ2-3, with D maybe TRBD2 (6 bases). Germline CDR1 reads SGHTA; CDR2 reads FQGNSA. Between the trimmed V and J ends, which lost 4 bases and 3 bases, there was a span of 17 bases. The CDR3 contains 16 residues. This CDR3 reads CASSSSGTYATDTQYF. The CDR3 bases are TGTGCCAGCAGCTCGTCCGGGACTTATGCAACAGATACGCAGTATTTT.

This clonotype was picked up many times. CDR3 DNA: TGTGCCAGCAGCTCAATCGGCGGGGCCAGGGGTGAGCAGTTCTTC. It is translated as CASSSIGGARGEQFF. This chain connects TRBV11-3 to TRBJ2-1, with D perhaps being TRBD1 or TRBD2 (6 bases each). Germline V gives CDR1 SGHNT, CDR2 YENEEA. This CDR3 has 15 amino acids. Between the trimmed V and J ends, which lost 4 bases and 9 bases, there was a span of 19 bases.

This clonotype was observed a few times. This sequence joins TRBV12-3 or TRBV12-4 and TRBJ1-4, with D possibly TRBD1 on 6 matching bases. V shed 5 bases and J shed 8 bases, with 15 bases lying between them. There are 14 residues in the CDR3. The CDR3 sequence is CASSPVPRGEKLFF. The CDR3 DNA reads TGTGCCAGCAGTCCGGTCCCGAGGGGGGAAAAACTGTTTTTT.

This clonotype has ten or more counts. J is TRBJ2-2 and V is TRBV9; D may be TRBD2 (6 bases). Looked up from germline, CDR1 is SGDLS and CDR2 is YYNGEE. The CDR3 has 15 amino acids. V gave up 0 bases and J gave up 5 bases, with 11 bases separating them. The CDR3 DNA sequence: TGTGCCAGCAGCGTAGAAGGGGCGGGGACCGGGGAGCTGTTTTTT. As protein: CASSVEGAGTGELFF.

CDR3 in amino acids: CASSINSFMNTEAFF. Written as DNA, the CDR3 is TGTGCCAGCAGTATAAACAGCTTCATGAACACTGAAGCTTTCTTT. The chain is built from TRBV6-2 or TRBV6-3 and TRBJ1-1; D remains ambiguous. The V end was cut by 5 bases, the J end by 0 bases, with 13 bases between. From germline, CDR1 is MNHEY and CDR2 SVGEGT. The CDR3 sequence is 15 residues long.

There are many counts of this clonotype. The CDR3, as DNA: TGTGCCAGCAGCGTAGGGGGCGCGGGCTACGAGCAGTACTTC. Its translation is CASSVGGAGYEQYF. The chain employs TRBV11-2 and TRBJ2-7, with 7 bases matching TRBD1. The CDR3 consists of 14 residues. The germline V gene encodes CDR1 SGHAT and CDR2 FQNNGV. Unmatched junction bases numbered 7, after V lost 5 bases and J lost 3 bases.